The 8 T cell receptor beta chains presented below share a single source sample, sequenced in a study of blood T cell repertoires in COVID-19. Method: immunoSEQ multiplex PCR; TCRdb's copy keeps in-frame clones and lacks some. The table records a few hundred thousand clones, more than 75% of them present only once. The material sequenced was peripheral blood. These receptors all come from a man aged 55 to 70 who had recovered from COVID-19.

V gene TRBV28 combines with J gene TRBJ1-2, with D hard to call. The germline CDR1 and CDR2 sequences are MDHEN and SYDVKM. CDR3 length: 12 amino acids. V lost 2 bases to trimming and J lost 4 bases, with 5 bases between them. This chain's CDR3 is CASSLPSYGYTF. CDR3 nucleotides: TGTGCCAGCAGTTTACCCAGCTATGGCTACACCTTC.

This clone has just one count. J is TRBJ2-5 and V is TRBV7-2, with TRBD2 identical over 7 bases. V was clipped by 2 bases and J by 5 bases; unmatched bases: 11. The CDR3 contains 16 residues. Per the germline V gene, CDR1 is SGHTA and CDR2 is FQGNSA. CDR3 sequence: CASSLIRGGSQETQYF. The CDR3 region has the DNA TGTGCCAGCAGCTTAATAAGGGGAGGGAGTCAGGAGACCCAGTACTTC.

The V call is TRBV10-3, the J call TRBJ1-5; no clear D. Trimming took off 2 bases at V and 7 bases at J, with 9 bases between the two ends. Germline loops: CDR1 ENHRY, CDR2 SYGVKD. CDR3 size: 13 residues. The CDR3 protein is CAISETGLQPQHF. The CDR3 DNA follows: TGTGCCATCAGTGAGACGGGGTTGCAGCCCCAGCATTTT.

This clone has a single count. The chain employs TRBV19 and TRBJ1-5; maybe TRBD1 (6 bases). Germline CDR1 and CDR2: LNHDA and SQIVND (reference sequence). V was pared by 4 bases and J by 9 bases, with 13 bases between. The CDR3 runs to 13 residues. The CDR3 DNA reads TGTGCCAGTAGTACCCGGGACATAAGGCCCCAGCATTTT. Protein sequence: CASSTRDIRPQHF.

The chain uses TRBV5-6 and TRBJ1-3, with a weak D call TRBD1 (6 bases). The CDR3 runs 14 residues. Germline lookup yields CDR1 SGHDT and CDR2 YYEEEE. Trimming shortened V by 4 bases and J by 2 bases, and 10 bases separated the two germline ends. The CDR3: CASSVGQPGNTIYF. DNA of the CDR3: TGTGCCAGCAGCGTAGGACAGCCTGGAAACACCATATATTTT.

The chain combines TRBV25-1 with TRBJ2-1, with TRBD1 identical over 8 bases. The CDR3 contains 13 residues. Per germline, CDR1 MGHDK and CDR2 SYGVNS. V lost 3 bases, J lost 9 bases, and 4 bases stayed unmatched. As DNA, the CDR3 is TGTGCCAGCAGTGAGCCAGGGGGCGGTGAGCAGTTCTTC. Its translation: CASSEPGGGEQFF.

The gene calls are TRBV28 and TRBJ2-3; 11 positions agree with TRBD2. The CDR3 totals 17 residues. J lost 8 bases, V lost 2 bases, and 12 bases had no gene match. Germline CDR1 and CDR2: MDHEN and SYDVKM. DNA for the CDR3: TGTGCCAGCAGTTTAGTAGGGCTAGCGGGGGGAGCAGGTACGCAGTATTTT. Protein: CASSLVGLAGGAGTQYF.

The chain combines TRBV9 with TRBJ1-1; possible D gene TRBD1, 6 bases. The CDR3 runs to 15 residues. Between the trimmed V and J ends, which lost 0 bases and 3 bases, there was a span of 12 bases. Germline assignment: CDR1 SGDLS and CDR2 YYNGEE. CDR3 amino acids: CASSVDGQPYTEAFF. CDR3 DNA sequence: TGTGCCAGCAGCGTAGATGGACAGCCATACACTGAAGCTTTCTTT.